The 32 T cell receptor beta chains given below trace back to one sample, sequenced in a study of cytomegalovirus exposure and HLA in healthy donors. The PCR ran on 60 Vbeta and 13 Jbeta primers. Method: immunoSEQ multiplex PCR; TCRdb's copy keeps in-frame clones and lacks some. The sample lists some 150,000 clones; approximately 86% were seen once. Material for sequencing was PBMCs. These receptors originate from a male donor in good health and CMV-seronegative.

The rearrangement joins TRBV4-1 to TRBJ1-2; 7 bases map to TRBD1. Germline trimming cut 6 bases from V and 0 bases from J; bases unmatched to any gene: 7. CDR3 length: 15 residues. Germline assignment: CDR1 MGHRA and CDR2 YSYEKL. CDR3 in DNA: TGCGCCAGCAGTCCCAGGGGGAAAGCTAACTATGGCTACACCTTC. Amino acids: CASSPRGKANYGYTF.

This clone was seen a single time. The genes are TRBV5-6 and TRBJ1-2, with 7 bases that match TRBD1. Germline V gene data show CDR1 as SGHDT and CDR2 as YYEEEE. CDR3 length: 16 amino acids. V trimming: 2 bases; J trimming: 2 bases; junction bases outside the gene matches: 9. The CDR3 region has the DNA TGTGCCAGCAGCTTCCACGGGACAGATATCAACTATGGCTACACCTTC. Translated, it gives CASSFHGTDINYGYTF.

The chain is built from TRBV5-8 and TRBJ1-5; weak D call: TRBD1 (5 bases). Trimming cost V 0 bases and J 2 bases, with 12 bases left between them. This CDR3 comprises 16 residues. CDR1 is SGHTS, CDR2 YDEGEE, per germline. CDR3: CASSLGQGRGNQPQHF. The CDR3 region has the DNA TGTGCCAGCAGCTTGGGGCAGGGAAGAGGCAATCAGCCCCAGCATTTT.

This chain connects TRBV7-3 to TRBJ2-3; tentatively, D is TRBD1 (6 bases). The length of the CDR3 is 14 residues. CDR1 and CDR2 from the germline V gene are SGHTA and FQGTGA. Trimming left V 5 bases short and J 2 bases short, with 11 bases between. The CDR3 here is CASSPTGYTDTQYF. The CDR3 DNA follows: TGTGCCAGCAGCCCGACAGGTTACACAGATACGCAGTATTTT. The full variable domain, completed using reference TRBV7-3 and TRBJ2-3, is GAGVSQTPSNKVTEKGKYVELRCDPISGHTALYWYRQSLGQGPEFLIYFQGTGAADDSGLPNDRFFAVRPEGSVSTLKIQRTERGDSAVYLCASSPTGYTDTQYFGPGTRLTVL.

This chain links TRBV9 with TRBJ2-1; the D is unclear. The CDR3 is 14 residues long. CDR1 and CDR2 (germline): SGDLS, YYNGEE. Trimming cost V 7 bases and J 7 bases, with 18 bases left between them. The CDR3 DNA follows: TGTGCCAGCTGTGTGGATCTAGTATGTAATGAGCAGTTCTTC. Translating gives CASCVDLVCNEQFF.

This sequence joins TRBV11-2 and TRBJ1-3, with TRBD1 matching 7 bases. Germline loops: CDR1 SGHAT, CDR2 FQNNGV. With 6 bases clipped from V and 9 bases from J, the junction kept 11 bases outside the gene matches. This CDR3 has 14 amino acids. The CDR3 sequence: CASSTDRTVGTIYF. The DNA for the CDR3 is TGTGCCAGCAGTACGGACAGGACGGTCGGCACCATATATTTT.

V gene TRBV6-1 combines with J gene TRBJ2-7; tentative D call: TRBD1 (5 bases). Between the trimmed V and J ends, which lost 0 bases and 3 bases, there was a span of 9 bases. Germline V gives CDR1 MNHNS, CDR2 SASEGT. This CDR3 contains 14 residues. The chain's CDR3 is CASSEAQGFYEQYF. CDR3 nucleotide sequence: TGTGCCAGCAGTGAAGCTCAGGGTTTCTACGAGCAGTACTTC.

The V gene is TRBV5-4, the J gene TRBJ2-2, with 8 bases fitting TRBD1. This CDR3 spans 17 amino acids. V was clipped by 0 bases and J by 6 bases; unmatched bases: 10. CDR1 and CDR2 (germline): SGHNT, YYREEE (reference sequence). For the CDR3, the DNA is TGTGCCAGCAGCTTGGCTGGGCGGCAGGGGGCAGCCGGGGAGCTGTTTTTT. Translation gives CASSLAGRQGAAGELFF. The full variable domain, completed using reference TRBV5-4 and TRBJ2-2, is ETGVTQSPTHLIKTRGQQVTLRCSSQSGHNTVSWYQQALGQGPQFIFQYYREEENGRGNFPPRFSGLQFPNYSSELNVNALELDDSALYLCASSLAGRQGAAGELFFGEGSRLTVL.

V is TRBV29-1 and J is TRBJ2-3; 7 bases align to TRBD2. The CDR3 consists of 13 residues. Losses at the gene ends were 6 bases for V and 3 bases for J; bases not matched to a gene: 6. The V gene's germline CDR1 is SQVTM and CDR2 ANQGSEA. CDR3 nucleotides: TGCAGCGTCATCCGCGGGGGAACAGATACGCAGTATTTT. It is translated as CSVIRGGTDTQYF.

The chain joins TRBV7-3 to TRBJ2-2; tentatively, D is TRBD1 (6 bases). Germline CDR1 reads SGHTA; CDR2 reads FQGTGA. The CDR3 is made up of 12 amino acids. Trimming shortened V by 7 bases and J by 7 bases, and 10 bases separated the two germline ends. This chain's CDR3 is CASNEGHGELFF. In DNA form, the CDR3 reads TGTGCCAGCAACGAGGGACACGGGGAGCTGTTTTTT.

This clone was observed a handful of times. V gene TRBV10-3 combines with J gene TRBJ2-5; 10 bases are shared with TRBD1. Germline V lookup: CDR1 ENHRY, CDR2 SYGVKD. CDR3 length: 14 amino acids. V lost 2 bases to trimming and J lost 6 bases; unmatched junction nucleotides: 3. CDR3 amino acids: CAISEGQGGQTQYF. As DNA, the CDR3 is TGTGCCATCAGTGAGGGACAGGGGGGACAGACCCAGTACTTC.

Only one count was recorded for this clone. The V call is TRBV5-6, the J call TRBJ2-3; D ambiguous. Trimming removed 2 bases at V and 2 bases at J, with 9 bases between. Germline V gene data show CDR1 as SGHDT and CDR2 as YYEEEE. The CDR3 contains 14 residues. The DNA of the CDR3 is TGTGCCAGCAGCTTCGGCGGATTCACAGATACGCAGTATTTT. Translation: CASSFGGFTDTQYF.

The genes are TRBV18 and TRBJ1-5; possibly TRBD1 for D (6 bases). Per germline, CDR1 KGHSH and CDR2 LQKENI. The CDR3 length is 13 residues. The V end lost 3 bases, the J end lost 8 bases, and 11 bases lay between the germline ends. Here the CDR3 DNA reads TGTGCCAGCTCACCGTCGCAGGGGAAGCCCCAGCATTTT. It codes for CASSPSQGKPQHF. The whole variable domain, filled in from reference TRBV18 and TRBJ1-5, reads NAGVMQNPRHLVRRRGQEARLRCSPMKGHSHVYWYRQLPEEGLKFMVYLQKENIIDESGMPKERFSAEFPKEGPSILRIQQVVRGDSAAYFCASSPSQGKPQHFGDGTRLSIL.

The CDR3 spells CATGTSGGANTGELFF. The CDR3 DNA sequence: TGTGCCACTGGGACTAGCGGAGGGGCGAACACCGGGGAGCTGTTTTTT. The rearrangement uses TRBV10-3 and TRBJ2-2, with 11 bases fitting TRBD2. J lost 0 bases, V lost 10 bases, and 7 bases had no gene match. CDR1 and CDR2 (germline): ENHRY, SYGVKD. The CDR3 runs 16 residues.

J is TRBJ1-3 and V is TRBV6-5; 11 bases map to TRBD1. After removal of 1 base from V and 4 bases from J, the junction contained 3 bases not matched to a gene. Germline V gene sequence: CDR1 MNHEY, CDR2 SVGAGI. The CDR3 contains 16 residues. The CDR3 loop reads CASSYYGQGAGNTIYF. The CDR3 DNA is TGTGCCAGCAGTTACTACGGACAGGGGGCCGGAAACACCATATATTTT.

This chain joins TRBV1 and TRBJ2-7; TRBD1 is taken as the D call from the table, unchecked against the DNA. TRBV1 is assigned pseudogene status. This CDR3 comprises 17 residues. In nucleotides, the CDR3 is TGCACCAGCAGCCAGATGATTATAAGGACAACCGCCTACGAGCAGTACTTC. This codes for CTSSQMIIRTTAYEQYF.

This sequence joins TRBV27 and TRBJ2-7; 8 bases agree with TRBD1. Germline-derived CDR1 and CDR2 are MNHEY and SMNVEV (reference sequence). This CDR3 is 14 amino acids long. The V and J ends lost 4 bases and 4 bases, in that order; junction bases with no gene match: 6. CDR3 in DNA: TGTGCCAGCAGTTCGGACAGGGTGGGATACGAGCAGTACTTC. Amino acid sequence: CASSSDRVGYEQYF.

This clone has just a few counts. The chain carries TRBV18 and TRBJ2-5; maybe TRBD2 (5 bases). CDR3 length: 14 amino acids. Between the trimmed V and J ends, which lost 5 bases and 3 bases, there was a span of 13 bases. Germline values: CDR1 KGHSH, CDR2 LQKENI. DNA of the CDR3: TGTGCCAGCTCAAGGACGGGAAGGGAAGAGACCCAGTACTTC. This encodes CASSRTGREETQYF.

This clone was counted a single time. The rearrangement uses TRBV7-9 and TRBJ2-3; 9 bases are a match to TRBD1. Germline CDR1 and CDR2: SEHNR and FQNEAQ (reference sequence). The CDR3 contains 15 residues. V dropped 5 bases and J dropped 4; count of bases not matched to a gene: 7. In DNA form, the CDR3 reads TGTGCCAGCAGCCGGAGGGACAGGGAGGCAGATACGCAGTATTTT. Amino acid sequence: CASSRRDREADTQYF.

The CDR3 loop is CASSPRQGRETQYF. Here the CDR3 DNA reads TGTGCCAGCTCACCCAGACAGGGCCGGGAGACCCAGTACTTC. The chain employs TRBV18 and TRBJ2-5; 7 bases align to TRBD1. Germline-derived CDR1 and CDR2 are KGHSH and LQKENI. V trimming: 3 bases; J trimming: 5 bases; junction bases outside the gene matches: 6. The CDR3 totals 14 residues. Supplemented by reference TRBV18 and TRBJ2-5, the full variable domain reads NAGVMQNPRHLVRRRGQEARLRCSPMKGHSHVYWYRQLPEEGLKFMVYLQKENIIDESGMPKERFSAEFPKEGPSILRIQQVVRGDSAAYFCASSPRQGRETQYFGPGTRLLVL.

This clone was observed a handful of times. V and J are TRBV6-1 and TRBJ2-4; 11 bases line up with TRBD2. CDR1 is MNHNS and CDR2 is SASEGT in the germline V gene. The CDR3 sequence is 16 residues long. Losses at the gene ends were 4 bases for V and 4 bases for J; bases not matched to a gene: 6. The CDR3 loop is CASSGTSGGLKNIQYF. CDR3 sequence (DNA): TGTGCCAGCAGTGGAACTAGCGGGGGCCTAAAAAACATTCAGTACTTC.

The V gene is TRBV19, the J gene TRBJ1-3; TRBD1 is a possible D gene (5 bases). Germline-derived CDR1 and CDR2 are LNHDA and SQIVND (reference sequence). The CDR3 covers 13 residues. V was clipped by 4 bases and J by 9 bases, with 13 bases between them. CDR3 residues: CASSTHSGGTIYF. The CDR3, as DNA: TGTGCCAGTAGTACACACAGCGGGGGCACCATATATTTT.

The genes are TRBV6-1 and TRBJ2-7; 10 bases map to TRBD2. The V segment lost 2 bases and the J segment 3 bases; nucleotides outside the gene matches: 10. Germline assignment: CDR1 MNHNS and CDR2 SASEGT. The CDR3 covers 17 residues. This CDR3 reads CASSESSGGWGVYEQYF. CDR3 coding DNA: TGTGCCAGCAGTGAATCTAGCGGGGGTTGGGGGGTCTACGAGCAGTACTTC.

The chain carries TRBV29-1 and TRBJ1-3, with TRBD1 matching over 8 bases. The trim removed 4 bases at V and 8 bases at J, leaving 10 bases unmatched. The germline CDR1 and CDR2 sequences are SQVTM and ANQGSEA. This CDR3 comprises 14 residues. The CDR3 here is CSVATGQGRHTIYF. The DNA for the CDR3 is TGCAGCGTTGCGACCGGACAGGGCAGGCACACCATATATTTT.

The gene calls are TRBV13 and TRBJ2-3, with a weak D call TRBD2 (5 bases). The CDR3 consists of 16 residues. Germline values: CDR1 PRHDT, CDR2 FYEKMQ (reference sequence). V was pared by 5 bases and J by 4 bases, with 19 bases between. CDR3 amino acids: CASSPRKLERPDTQYF. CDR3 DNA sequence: TGTGCCAGCAGCCCACGCAAACTAGAAAGGCCAGATACGCAGTATTTT.

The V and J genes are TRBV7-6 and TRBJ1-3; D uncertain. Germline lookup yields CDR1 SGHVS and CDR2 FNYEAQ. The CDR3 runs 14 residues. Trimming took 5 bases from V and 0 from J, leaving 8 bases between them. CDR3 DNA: TGTGCCAGCAGCCTTACAGTCTCTGGAAACACCATATATTTT. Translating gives CASSLTVSGNTIYF.

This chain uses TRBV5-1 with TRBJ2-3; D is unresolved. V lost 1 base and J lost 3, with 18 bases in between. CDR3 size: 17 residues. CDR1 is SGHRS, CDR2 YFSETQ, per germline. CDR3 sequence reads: CASSLPSGEKRTDTQYF. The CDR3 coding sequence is TGCGCCAGCAGCTTGCCCTCCGGAGAAAAGAGAACAGATACGCAGTATTTT.

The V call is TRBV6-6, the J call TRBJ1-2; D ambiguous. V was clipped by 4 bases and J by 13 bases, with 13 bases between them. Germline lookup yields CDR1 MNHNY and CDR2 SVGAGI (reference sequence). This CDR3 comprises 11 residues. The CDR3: CASSFPSTCTF. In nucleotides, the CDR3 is TGTGCCAGCAGTTTCCCGTCCACTTGCACCTTC.

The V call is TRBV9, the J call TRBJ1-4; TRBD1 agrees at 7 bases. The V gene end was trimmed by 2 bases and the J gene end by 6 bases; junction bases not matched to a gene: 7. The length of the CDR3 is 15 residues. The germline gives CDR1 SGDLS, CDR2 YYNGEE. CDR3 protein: CASSVGDREDEKLFF. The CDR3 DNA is TGTGCCAGCAGCGTGGGCGACAGGGAGGATGAAAAACTGTTTTTT.

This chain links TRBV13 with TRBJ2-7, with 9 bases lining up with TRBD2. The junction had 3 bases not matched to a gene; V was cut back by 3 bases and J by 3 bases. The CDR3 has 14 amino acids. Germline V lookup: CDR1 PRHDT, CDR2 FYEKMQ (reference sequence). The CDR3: CASSFSGSLYEQYF. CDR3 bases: TGTGCCAGCAGCTTTAGCGGGAGCCTCTACGAGCAGTACTTC.

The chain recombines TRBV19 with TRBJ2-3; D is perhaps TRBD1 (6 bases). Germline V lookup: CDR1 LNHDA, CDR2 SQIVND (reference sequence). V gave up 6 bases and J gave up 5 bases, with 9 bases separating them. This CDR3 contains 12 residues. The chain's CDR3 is CASSPQGDTQYF. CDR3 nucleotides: TGTGCCAGTAGCCCACAGGGAGATACGCAGTATTTT.

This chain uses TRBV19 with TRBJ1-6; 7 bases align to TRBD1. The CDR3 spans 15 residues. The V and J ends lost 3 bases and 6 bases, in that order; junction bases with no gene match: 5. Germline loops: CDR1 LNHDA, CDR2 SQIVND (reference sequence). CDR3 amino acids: CASSIPGQINSPLHF. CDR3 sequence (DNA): TGTGCCAGTAGTATCCCGGGACAGATTAATTCACCCCTCCACTTT.